This T cell receptor beta chain derives from a study of T cells in Graves' hyperthyroidism and ophthalmopathy. Regions amplified from RNA transcripts were the TCR beta CDR3 regions. Researchers ran a first-round RT-PCR on the TCR CDR3 using the HTBI primer set. TCRdb redid the calling of the multiplex PCR reads with MiXCR, one entry per CDR3 protein. There are some 340,000 distinct CDR3 sequences in the sample; around 15% occur only once, and roughly 35% lies in the top ten. The CDR3 covers 18 residues. Trimming took off 6 bases at V and 0 bases at J, with 21 bases between the two ends. In germline, CDR1 is SGHDT, CDR2 YYEEEE.

This chain connects TRBV5-6 to TRBJ1-4, with D perhaps matching TRBD1 (6 bases). This sequence was found in a middle-aged woman with Graves' ophthalmopathy. The specimen was blood. The CDR3 nucleotides read TGTGCCAGCAACAAGGCAACAGGGAGTGGAGCAACTAATGAAAAACTGTTTTTT. This sequence encodes CASNKATGSGATNEKLFF.